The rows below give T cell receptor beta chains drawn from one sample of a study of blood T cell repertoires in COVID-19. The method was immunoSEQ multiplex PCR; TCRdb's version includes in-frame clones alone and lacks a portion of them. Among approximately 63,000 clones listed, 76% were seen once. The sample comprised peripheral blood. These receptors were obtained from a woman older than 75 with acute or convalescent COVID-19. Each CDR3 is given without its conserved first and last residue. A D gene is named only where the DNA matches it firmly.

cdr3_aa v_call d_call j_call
ASRSSYNEQF TRBV27 - TRBJ2-1
ASSPGQGHQPQH TRBV18 TRBD1 TRBJ1-5
ASSYPVGDLGILDGYT TRBV6-2/TRBV6-3 - TRBJ1-2
ASRSGQGSEAF TRBV3-1/TRBV3-2 TRBD1 TRBJ1-1
ASSMDRGREKLF TRBV7-9 TRBD1 TRBJ1-4
ASSPSQGYQETQY TRBV6-5 TRBD1 TRBJ2-5
ASSWLAGNTGELF TRBV11-2 - TRBJ2-2
ASGMTGGGTDTQY TRBV6-5 TRBD1 TRBJ2-3
ASSQGTSGSSEQF TRBV4-2 TRBD2 TRBJ2-1
ASSEVGNQPQH TRBV10-2 - TRBJ1-5
ASSWRDGISYEQY TRBV4-1 - TRBJ2-7
ASGRESNQPQH TRBV2 - TRBJ1-5
ASSSEAQETQY TRBV11-2 - TRBJ2-5
ASSLADYSYEQY TRBV7-2 - TRBJ2-7